These 29 T cell receptor beta chains were all obtained from the same sample, sequenced in a study of blood T cell repertoires in COVID-19. Generated by immunoSEQ multiplex PCR, the TCRdb table keeps only in-frame clones and is missing some. This repertoire shows around 260,000 clones, 85% to 90% found once; its top ten account for roughly 1.6%. Input material: peripheral blood. These receptors came from a woman in her 40s who had recovered from COVID-19.

V usage is TRBV10-1 and J usage is TRBJ2-2; TRBD2 is a possible D gene (6 bases). V was pared by 8 bases and J by 0 bases, with 10 bases between. CDR3 length equals 14 residues. Germline-derived CDR1 and CDR2 are WNHNN and SYGVQD (reference sequence). Here the CDR3 reads CASGGPSNTGELFF. The CDR3 DNA reads as TGCGCCAGCGGAGGGCCATCGAACACCGGGGAGCTGTTTTTT.

This chain connects TRBV29-1 to TRBJ2-7, with 7 nucleotides matching TRBD1. The CDR3 covers 14 residues. With 3 bases clipped from V and 6 bases from J, the junction kept 11 bases outside the gene matches. The V gene's germline CDR1 is SQVTM and CDR2 ANQGSEA. CDR3: CSVERTGGSGEQYF. In DNA, the CDR3 is TGCAGCGTTGAGAGGACAGGAGGTTCCGGCGAGCAGTACTTC.

A single count supports this clone. This chain links TRBV23-1 with TRBJ2-7, with TRBD1 matching 8 bases. TRBV23-1 is flagged as an ORF with uncertain function. The ends lost 6 bases at V and 6 bases at J; junction bases unmatched: 13. The CDR3 is 15 residues long. In DNA form, the CDR3 reads TGCGCCAGCAGCCCCGAAGGACAGGGTTCGAGCGAGCAGTACTTC. Residues: CASSPEGQGSSEQYF.

V gene TRBV11-2 combines with J gene TRBJ1-1, with D possibly matching TRBD1 (5 bases). CDR3 length: 13 residues. V was pared by 4 bases and J by 1 base, with 7 bases between. Germline assignment: CDR1 SGHAT and CDR2 FQNNGV. In nucleotides, the CDR3 is TGTGCCAGCAGCTGGGGGGGGAACACTGAAGCTTTCTTT. Its translation: CASSWGGNTEAFF. The whole variable domain, remainder taken from reference TRBV11-2 and TRBJ1-1, is EAGVAQSPRYKIIEKRQSVAFWCNPISGHATLYWYQQILGQGPKLLIQFQNNGVVDDSQLPKDRFSAERLKGVDSTLKIQPAKLEDSAVYLCASSWGGNTEAFFGQGTRLTVV.

This chain uses TRBV6-5 with TRBJ1-1; 7 bases are a match to TRBD1. Germline CDR1 and CDR2: MNHEY and SVGAGI. The CDR3 spans 14 residues. Trimming took 2 bases from V and 11 from J; bases not matched to a gene: 11. This CDR3 is CASSYREGAAGAFF. For the CDR3, the DNA is TGTGCCAGCAGTTACCGGGAGGGGGCGGCGGGGGCTTTCTTT.

The chain uses TRBV28 and TRBJ1-2; a possible D gene is TRBD1 (5 bases). Germline CDR1 is MDHEN and CDR2 is SYDVKM. V gave up 11 bases and J gave up 4 bases, with 23 bases separating them. This CDR3 region has 15 residues. CDR3 amino acids: CAATLPGRRGYGYTF. The CDR3 bases are TGTGCCGCCACACTCCCAGGACGTAGGGGCTATGGCTACACCTTC.

Concerning this clone: One end of the junction is discordant with germline, which a read error may explain. The rearrangement joins TRBV29-1 to TRBJ2-2; 7 bases agree with TRBD1. The CDR3 contains 13 residues. Germline loops: CDR1 SQVTM, CDR2 ANQGSEA. The CDR3 DNA follows: TGCAGCGTCGGGACAGCGAACGCCGGGGAGCTGTTTTTT. Amino acids: CSVGTANAGELFF.

Comment on this clone: A clone one base away is much larger, so this may be a read error. This rearrangement joins TRBV27 to TRBJ2-7; no definite D call. The CDR3 sequence is 11 residues long. Germline V gene lookup returns CDR1 MNHEY and CDR2 SMNVEV (reference sequence). The V gene lost 3 bases and the J gene lost 5 bases, with 5 bases spanning the gap. CDR3 amino acids: CASSFRDEQYF. CDR3 nucleotide sequence: TGTGCCAGCAGTTTCCGCGACGAGCAGTACTTC.

This rearrangement joins TRBV5-5 to TRBJ1-1; TRBD1 is a possible D gene (6 bases). CDR3 length equals 17 residues. The germline V gene has CDR1 SGHKS and CDR2 YYEKEE (reference sequence). Trimming cost V 1 base and J 1 base, with 17 bases left between them. CDR3 in amino acids: CASSLMGGPGANTEAFF. The CDR3 nucleotides read TGTGCCAGCAGCTTGATGGGGGGGCCCGGTGCGAACACTGAAGCTTTCTTT. The variable domain in full, completed from reference TRBV5-5 and TRBJ1-1, reads DAGVTQSPTHLIKTRGQQVTLRCSPISGHKSVSWYQQVLGQGPQFIFQYYEKEERGRGNFPDRFSARQFPNYSSELNVNALLLGDSALYLCASSLMGGPGANTEAFFGQGTRLTVV.

Only one count was recorded for this clone. The chain carries TRBV10-3 and TRBJ1-4, with a weak D call TRBD1 (5 bases). Germline loops: CDR1 ENHRY, CDR2 SYGVKD. Trimming removed 10 bases from V and 10 bases from J, with 19 bases in between. The CDR3 covers 13 residues. CDR3 sequence (DNA): TGTGCCACAAACCCGAAGGGCCAGGGAAAACTGTTTTTT. Translation gives CATNPKGQGKLFF.

This rearrangement joins TRBV3-1 (or the pseudogene TRBV3-2) to TRBJ2-1; 8 nucleotides align to TRBD1. The junction had 11 bases not matched to a gene; V was cut back by 1 base and J by 0 bases. CDR1 and CDR2 from the germline V gene are LGHDT and YNNKEL (reference sequence). The CDR3 runs to 19 residues. Here the CDR3 reads CASSQAPGGYKSSYNEQFF. The CDR3 DNA sequence: TGTGCCAGCAGCCAAGCTCCAGGGGGCTACAAGAGCTCCTACAATGAGCAGTTCTTC.

The chain combines TRBV28 with TRBJ1-6; 9 bases align to TRBD1. Germline trimming cut 2 bases from V and 9 bases from J; bases unmatched to any gene: 5. Germline V CDR1 and CDR2: MDHEN, SYDVKM. The CDR3 totals 15 residues. The CDR3 protein is CASSLRDRDISPLHF. DNA for the CDR3: TGTGCCAGCAGTTTACGGGACAGGGACATTTCACCCCTCCACTTT.

This sequence joins TRBV21-1 and TRBJ2-5; TRBD1, the table's D call, was not compared with the DNA. TRBV21-1 constitutes a pseudogene. CDR3 length: 16 amino acids. The CDR3 DNA reads TGTGCCAGCAACAAAAAAGACAGGGGTCGCGGGGAGACCCAGTACTTC. This encodes CASNKKDRGRGETQYF.

The V gene is TRBV19, the J gene TRBJ1-1; possible D gene TRBD1, 6 bases. The ends were cut back, 5 bases at V and 4 bases at J, with 11 bases in the middle. This CDR3 comprises 13 residues. CDR1 is LNHDA, CDR2 SQIVND, per germline (reference sequence). The CDR3 sequence: CASSRSGVTEAFF. The CDR3 nucleotides are TGTGCCAGTAGTCGGTCAGGGGTCACTGAAGCTTTCTTT.

This chain links TRBV9 with TRBJ2-2, with 7 nucleotides matching TRBD2. With V trimmed by 4 bases and J by 2 bases, 5 bases remained unmatched. CDR3 size: 15 residues. CDR1 is SGDLS, CDR2 YYNGEE, per germline. The CDR3 sequence: CASSSAGPNTGELFF. The DNA for the CDR3 is TGTGCCAGCAGCTCAGCGGGGCCAAACACCGGGGAGCTGTTTTTT.

The genes are TRBV19 and TRBJ2-3; 10 nucleotides agree with TRBD1. The CDR3 is 16 amino acids. After removal of 4 bases from V and 4 bases from J, the junction contained 8 bases not matched to a gene. Germline loops: CDR1 LNHDA, CDR2 SQIVND (reference sequence). CDR3 loop: CASSRVRTGGADTQYF. The DNA for the CDR3 is TGTGCCAGTAGTAGGGTCCGGACAGGGGGGGCAGATACGCAGTATTTT.

V is TRBV18 and J is TRBJ2-2; tentative D call: TRBD2 (5 bases). This CDR3 is 15 amino acids long. The V gene lost 4 bases and the J gene lost 3 bases, with 12 bases spanning the gap. Germline lookup yields CDR1 KGHSH and CDR2 LQKENI. CDR3 sequence (DNA): TGTGCCAGCTCACGATTGGACTCCTACACCGGGGAGCTGTTTTTT. This sequence encodes CASSRLDSYTGELFF. Filled out from reference TRBV18 and TRBJ2-2, the complete variable domain reads NAGVMQNPRHLVRRRGQEARLRCSPMKGHSHVYWYRQLPEEGLKFMVYLQKENIIDESGMPKERFSAEFPKEGPSILRIQQVVRGDSAAYFCASSRLDSYTGELFFGEGSRLTVL.

The chain couples TRBV7-8 to TRBJ1-1, with a possible D match to TRBD1 (6 bases). The CDR3 extends over 14 amino acids. V was clipped by 4 bases and J by 5 bases, with 14 bases between them. Germline CDR1 SGHVS, CDR2 FQNEAQ. CDR3 residues: CASSSTQGGTEAFF. The CDR3, as DNA: TGTGCCAGCAGCTCTACACAGGGTGGTACTGAAGCTTTCTTT.

This clone has just a few counts. V usage is TRBV4-2 and J usage is TRBJ1-5; a weak D match, TRBD1 (6 bases). The CDR3 runs to 14 residues. Germline CDR1 is LGHNA and CDR2 is YNFKEQ. V lost 3 bases and J lost 1, with 7 bases in between. The CDR3 protein is CASSHTGSNQPQHF. CDR3 bases: TGTGCCAGCAGCCATACAGGGAGCAATCAGCCCCAGCATTTT.

This chain uses TRBV29-1 with TRBJ2-1, with 8 bases lining up with TRBD1. V trimming: 0 bases; J trimming: 8 bases; junction bases outside the gene matches: 12. This CDR3 region has 16 residues. Germline V gene lookup returns CDR1 SQVTM and CDR2 ANQGSEA. CDR3 in amino acids: CSVEDPATGVWDEQFF. In DNA form, the CDR3 reads TGCAGCGTTGAAGATCCAGCGACAGGGGTTTGGGATGAGCAGTTCTTC.

The chain couples TRBV7-9 to TRBJ1-2, with D unresolved. The V gene's germline CDR1 is SEHNR and CDR2 FQNEAQ (reference sequence). The CDR3 covers 13 residues. The V gene lost 4 bases and the J gene lost 6 bases, with 12 bases spanning the gap. CDR3 sequence: CASSYPWTDGYTF. The CDR3 DNA follows: TGTGCCAGCAGCTATCCGTGGACTGATGGCTACACCTTC.

This chain joins TRBV2 and TRBJ2-3, with 7 bases fitting TRBD1. V was clipped by 6 bases and J by 1 base; unmatched bases: 7. The CDR3 covers 15 residues. Germline V lookup: CDR1 SNHLY, CDR2 FYNNEI. CDR3 DNA: TGTGCCAGCAGCTGGAACAGGGGCCGCACAGATACGCAGTATTTT. It codes for CASSWNRGRTDTQYF.

The chain recombines TRBV30 with TRBJ2-2; D may be TRBD1 (5 bases). The germline V gene has CDR1 GTSNPN and CDR2 SVGIG (reference sequence). The V end was cut by 4 bases, the J end by 3 bases, with 9 bases between. The CDR3 runs 13 residues. DNA of the CDR3: TGTGCCTGGACAGGGCAATACACCGGGGAGCTGTTTTTT. Translation: CAWTGQYTGELFF.

The rearrangement uses TRBV3-1 (or the pseudogene TRBV3-2) and TRBJ1-1, with D hard to call. Trimming stripped 2 bases from V and 6 bases from J, with 13 bases between. Per the germline V gene, CDR1 is LGHDT and CDR2 is YNNKEL (reference sequence). The CDR3 runs to 14 residues. CDR3 sequence reads: CASSQSYGVPEAFF. In nucleotides, the CDR3 is TGTGCCAGCAGCCAATCATACGGGGTGCCTGAAGCTTTCTTT.

This chain connects TRBV18 to TRBJ1-5; 8 bases match TRBD1. The CDR3 is made up of 17 amino acids. The V segment lost 0 bases and the J segment 5 bases; nucleotides outside the gene matches: 9. Germline CDR1 reads KGHSH; CDR2 reads LQKENI. CDR3 in amino acids: CASSPPRTGRNDQPQHF. CDR3 in DNA: TGTGCCAGCTCACCACCCCGGACAGGGAGGAACGATCAGCCCCAGCATTTT. The whole variable domain, filled in from reference TRBV18 and TRBJ1-5, reads NAGVMQNPRHLVRRRGQEARLRCSPMKGHSHVYWYRQLPEEGLKFMVYLQKENIIDESGMPKERFSAEFPKEGPSILRIQQVVRGDSAAYFCASSPPRTGRNDQPQHFGDGTRLSIL.

This clone occurred once. The J gene is TRBJ1-1, the V gene TRBV19, with 8 bases identical to TRBD1. Germline V gene data show CDR1 as LNHDA and CDR2 as SQIVND (reference sequence). The CDR3 has 16 residues. V gave up 5 bases and J gave up 2 bases; unmatched junction bases: 10. CDR3 coding DNA: TGTGCCAGTAGTCCAGACAGGGGACGGGGAAACACTGAAGCTTTCTTT. As protein: CASSPDRGRGNTEAFF.

This rearrangement joins TRBV9 to TRBJ2-1; 11 bases match TRBD2. Germline CDR1 reads SGDLS; CDR2 reads YYNGEE. This CDR3 has 15 amino acids. The ends lost 1 base at V and 6 bases at J; junction bases unmatched: 3. In nucleotides, the CDR3 is TGTGCCAGCAGCGTATATAGCGGGGGGGCCAATGAGCAGTTCTTC. Translation gives CASSVYSGGANEQFF.

The chain carries TRBV4-2 and TRBJ2-3; possibly TRBD2 for D (7 bases). Germline V gene data show CDR1 as LGHNA and CDR2 as YNFKEQ. Trimming removed 5 bases at V and 2 bases at J, with 8 bases between. CDR3 length equals 13 residues. The CDR3 DNA reads TGTGCCAGCAGCGGGGGGGCCACAGATACGCAGTATTTT. Its protein is CASSGGATDTQYF.

The chain joins TRBV3-1 (or the pseudogene TRBV3-2) to TRBJ2-1, with TRBD2 matching 7 bases. The CDR3 covers 16 residues. Germline V gene lookup returns CDR1 LGHDT and CDR2 YNNKEL (reference sequence). The V gene end was trimmed by 0 bases and the J gene end by 3 bases; junction bases not matched to a gene: 5. In DNA form, the CDR3 reads TGTGCCAGCAGCCAAGATCTCCAGCGGGACTACAATGAGCAGTTCTTC. Translated, it gives CASSQDLQRDYNEQFF.